The present T cell receptor beta chain was sequenced within a study of T cells in Graves' hyperthyroidism and ophthalmopathy. Hyperthyroidism patients were newly diagnosed, had disease duration under 2 months, and were aged 18 to 65 years. The V gene's germline CDR1 is SEHNR and CDR2 FQNEAQ (reference sequence). V trimming: 2 bases; J trimming: 4 bases; junction bases outside the gene matches: 5. The CDR3 has 17 residues. Amplified TCR beta CDR3 regions derived from RNA transcripts. RT-PCR in the first round (using the HTBI primer set) targeted the TCR CDR3. TCRdb independently ran MiXCR on the multiplex PCR reads; one entry per CDR3 protein. The data contain about 560,000 distinct CDR3 sequences, 16% of them singletons. As regards this clonotype: The antigen is unknown.

Points from the study as a whole: Appearing also in blood were most of the thyroid clonotypes expanded above 0.001. Median prediction lead before ophthalmopathy onset was around seven months with the model.

The sequencing sample was made of blood. This chain uses TRBV7-9 with TRBJ2-3; 14 nucleotides line up with TRBD2. The sequence was collected from a woman younger than 35 with Graves' hyperthyroidism. CDR3 loop: CASSLRGLAGVADTQYF. DNA for the CDR3: TGTGCCAGCAGCTTAAGGGGACTAGCGGGAGTCGCAGATACGCAGTATTTT.